The entry below gives a single T cell receptor beta chain sequence along with its context. These data are taken from a study of technical replicates of blood from several donors. The table came from immunoSEQ multiplex PCR; TCRdb's copy has only in-frame clones and leaves some out. The sample consists of around 80,000 clones, 93% of them appearing once. The CDR3 loop spans 15 amino acids. V gave up 6 bases and J gave up 6 bases; unmatched junction bases: 9. The germline gives CDR1 SGDLS, CDR2 YYNGEE. The sequence came from a human donor in good health. V gene TRBV9 combines with J gene TRBJ1-4; 9 bases fit TRBD1. Sequencing was carried out using T cells isolated from PBMCs. The CDR3 protein is CASNPTGGRHEKLFF. The DNA of the CDR3 is TGTGCCAGCAACCCAACAGGGGGCAGGCATGAAAAACTGTTTTTT.